The T cell receptor beta chain described here comes from a study of early T cells in non-severe SARS-CoV-2 infection (dated by TCRdb to about 2021). At the level of the whole study: TCR sequencing used bulk RNA from unsorted whole blood, so alpha and beta chains could not be paired. On the study overall, not on this receptor specifically: Matching against VDJdb was skewed toward anti-spike CD8 responses, likely underestimated virus-specific expansions, and missed private and CD4 specificities.

The library was prepared using 5' RACE. Sequenced on a NextSeq 500. The TCR library protocol attached unique molecular identifiers to individual cDNA molecules to correct for sequencing error and PCR bias. Both TCR alpha and beta chains were sequenced, and tight co-correlation was observed between alpha and beta sequence abundances in each sample. For the original study's pipeline: Decombinator V4 was used to annotate the V gene, J gene and CDR3 of the TCR sequences. Expanded TCRs were defined as changing significantly between any two time points under a Poisson model with p below 0.0001. TCR abundances were normalised to the total number of TCRs sequenced per sample and were expressed as counts per million. TRAV1-2 paired with TRAJ12, TRAJ20 or TRAJ33 defined MAIT TCRs, while TRAV10 paired with TRAJ18 defined iNKT TCRs. A search of VDJdb, accessed on 1 November 2021, was run for TCRs annotated to CMV, EBV and SARS-CoV-2, with TCRs annotated for multiple antigens excluded. TCRdb reran the public reads through fastp at Q25 and MiXCR, keeping productive beta chains. Rows with a matching CDR3 protein are joined into one entry that keeps the most common DNA and genes. What appears here as the V and J calls and clone size reflects TCRdb's work, not the paper's. The sample includes about 50,000 distinct CDR3 sequences, with over 8% observed a single time. Approximately 5.3% of the sample lies in the top ten.

The CDR3 covers 14 residues, taking in both the cysteine and the phenylalanine. The retained sequence is limited to the CDR3, 42 bases, with the frame set at the first base. V is shortened by 0 bases, J by 7 bases, and the region joining them spans 13 bases. According to the germline V gene (reference sequence), CDR1 reads GTSNPN and CDR2 reads SVGIG. A word on this clonotype: Its binding antigen is unknown. No base quality values were provided; no much bigger clone lies one nucleotide off.

This was a case-control study nested in a cohort of healthcare workers in London, UK, who had nasopharyngeal swab PCR tests and blood samples taken every week. Healthcare workers were enrolled in the week of the UK lockdown, from 23 to 31 March 2020, and were followed every week for up to roughly 15 weeks. The rearranged segments are TRBV30 and TRBJ2-1, with a tentative D gene TRBD2 over 5 matching bases. The clonotype originates from an adult who was a healthcare worker with PCR-confirmed SARS-CoV-2 infection or an uninfected control (not recorded which). Sample: whole blood, taken at baseline. The DNA sequence reads TGTGCCTGGAGTGTGATAGCATCGGGGAATGAGCAGTTCTTC. This codes for CAWSVIASGNEQFF.